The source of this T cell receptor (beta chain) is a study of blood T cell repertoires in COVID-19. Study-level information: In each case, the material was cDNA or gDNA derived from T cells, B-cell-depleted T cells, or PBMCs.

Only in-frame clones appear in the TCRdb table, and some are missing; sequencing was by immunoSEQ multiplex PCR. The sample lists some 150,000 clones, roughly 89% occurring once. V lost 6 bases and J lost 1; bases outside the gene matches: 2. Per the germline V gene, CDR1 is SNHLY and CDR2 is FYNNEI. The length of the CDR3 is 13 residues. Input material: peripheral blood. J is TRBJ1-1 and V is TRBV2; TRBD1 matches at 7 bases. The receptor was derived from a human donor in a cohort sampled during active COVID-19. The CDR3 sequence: CASSQGGNTEAFF. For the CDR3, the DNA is TGTGCCAGCAGCCAGGGGGGGAACACTGAAGCTTTCTTT.